The 31 T cell receptor beta chains below were found in one sample sequenced in a study of PD-1 blockade in classical Hodgkin lymphoma. Specified time point: cycle 4 day 1 (C4D1), after more than 5 weeks of nivolumab. The patients all showed relapse after autologous stem cell transplantation, while their brentuximab vedotin exposure varied. Magnetic negative selection purified CD4+ T cells from thawed PBMCs. Data came from immunoSEQ multiplex PCR; TCRdb stores just in-frame clones and leaves some out. This sample has some 15,000 clones, with 60% to 85% found just once. Sequencing was performed on CD4+ T cells from blood, taken before the fourth cycle of nivolumab. All receptors derive from a human donor with classical Hodgkin lymphoma.

This clone was seen more than once but under ten times. The chain joins TRBV6-1 to TRBJ1-2, with D hard to call. From germline, CDR1 is MNHNS and CDR2 SASEGT. The V and J ends lost 6 bases and 0 bases respectively, with 11 bases between them. The CDR3 loop spans 14 amino acids. This CDR3 reads CASRFGVSNYGYTF. CDR3 nucleotides: TGTGCCAGCAGGTTCGGGGTGTCTAACTATGGCTACACCTTC.

The chain carries TRBV6-6 and TRBJ2-2; 12 nucleotides agree with TRBD1. The CDR3 is made up of 16 amino acids. Per the germline V gene, CDR1 is MNHNY and CDR2 is SVGAGI (reference sequence). V lost 5 bases to trimming and J lost 7 bases; unmatched junction nucleotides: 8. CDR3 DNA: TGTGCCAGCAGTCCCGGGACAGGGGGCATGAACGGGGAGCTGTTTTTT. Translation: CASSPGTGGMNGELFF.

This clone was found once. The genes are TRBV5-1 and TRBJ1-4; tentative D call: TRBD1 (5 bases). CDR3 size: 15 residues. Trimming stripped 4 bases from V and 8 bases from J, with 18 bases between. Germline lookup yields CDR1 SGHRS and CDR2 YFSETQ. Here the CDR3 reads CASSLAGALLEKLFF. CDR3 nucleotides: TGCGCCAGCAGCCTGGCCGGGGCCTTATTAGAAAAACTGTTTTTT.

This clone was counted between two and nine times. The chain has TRBV19 and TRBJ1-2, with TRBD1 matching 10 bases. Germline trimming cut 1 base from V and 7 bases from J; bases unmatched to any gene: 9. Germline values: CDR1 LNHDA, CDR2 SQIVND (reference sequence). The CDR3 covers 16 residues. This CDR3 is CASSIGQGAERRGYTF. CDR3 DNA sequence: TGTGCCAGTAGTATAGGACAGGGGGCTGAACGACGTGGCTACACCTTC.

V is TRBV28 and J is TRBJ2-5; either TRBD1 or TRBD2 may fit D (5 bases each). Per the germline V gene, CDR1 is MDHEN and CDR2 is SYDVKM. The CDR3 consists of 12 residues. The V and J ends lost 9 bases and 4 bases respectively, with 12 bases between them. The CDR3 DNA reads TGTGCCAGTAATCGGGGCCCAGAGACCCAGTACTTC. Translated, it gives CASNRGPETQYF.

V gene TRBV2 combines with J gene TRBJ2-1; 8 nucleotides agree with TRBD2. In germline, CDR1 is SNHLY, CDR2 FYNNEI. The trim removed 4 bases at V and 9 bases at J, leaving 11 bases unmatched. This CDR3 has 15 amino acids. This CDR3 is CASSGASGRDPEQFF. DNA for the CDR3: TGTGCCAGCAGTGGGGCCAGCGGGAGAGATCCTGAGCAGTTCTTC. Based on the CDR3 plus reference TRBV2 and TRBJ2-1, the full variable domain is EPEVTQTPSHQVTQMGQEVILRCVPISNHLYFYWYRQILGQKVEFLVSFYNNEISEKSEIFDDQFSVERPDGSNFTLKIRSTKLEDSAMYFCASSGASGRDPEQFFGPGTRLTVL.

The V gene is TRBV5-4, the J gene TRBJ2-3; D perhaps matches TRBD2 (6 bases). CDR3 length: 18 residues. The germline V gene has CDR1 SGHNT and CDR2 YYREEE (reference sequence). Trimming took 4 bases from V and 2 from J, leaving 23 bases between them. CDR3 residues: CASSLGWGGLAYTDTQYF. CDR3 DNA: TGTGCCAGCAGCCTGGGGTGGGGAGGTCTAGCATACACAGATACGCAGTATTTT.

J is TRBJ2-3 and V is TRBV10-3; D is tentatively TRBD1 or TRBD2 (5 bases each). This CDR3 is built from 14 residues. V was pared by 5 bases and J by 6 bases, with 15 bases between. Germline V lookup: CDR1 ENHRY, CDR2 SYGVKD. CDR3 DNA: TGTGCCATCAGTTTCCGGGACCCGGGGGATACGCAGTATTTT. Encoded protein: CAISFRDPGDTQYF.

This clone was picked up one time. The rearrangement uses TRBV7-9 and TRBJ2-2, with no clear D. From germline, CDR1 is SEHNR and CDR2 FQNEAQ (reference sequence). The CDR3 is 12 amino acids. The germline V and J ends were trimmed by 4 bases and 5 bases, with 5 bases remaining between them. CDR3 in DNA: TGTGCCAGCAGCTACGCGACCGGGGAGCTGTTTTTT. Translation: CASSYATGELFF. Looking up the rest from reference TRBV7-9 and TRBJ2-2 gives the full variable domain: DTGVSQNPRHKITKRGQNVTFRCDPISEHNRLYWYRQTLGQGPEFLTYFQNEAQLEKSRLLSDRFSAERPKGSFSTLEIQRTEQGDSAMYLCASSYATGELFFGEGSRLTVL.

V is TRBV19 and J is TRBJ1-2; possible D gene TRBD1, 5 bases. The germline gives CDR1 LNHDA, CDR2 SQIVND (reference sequence). CDR3 length: 11 residues. The V end lost 7 bases, the J end lost 4 bases, and 7 bases lay between the germline ends. CDR3 sequence (DNA): TGTGCCAGTACCAGGGCCTATGGCTACACCTTC. Protein sequence: CASTRAYGYTF. Complete variable domain (other parts from reference TRBV19 and TRBJ1-2): DGGITQSPKYLFRKEGQNVTLSCEQNLNHDAMYWYRQDPGQGLRLIYYSQIVNDFQKGDIAEGYSVSREKKESFPLTVTSAQKNPTAFYLCASTRAYGYTFGSGTRLTVV.

V usage is TRBV6-6 and J usage is TRBJ1-2; no clear D. Trimming stripped 0 bases from V and 7 bases from J, with 9 bases between. The CDR3 loop spans 13 amino acids. Germline V gives CDR1 MNHNY, CDR2 SVGAGI (reference sequence). The CDR3 here is CASSYSIPSGYTF. CDR3 nucleotides: TGTGCCAGCAGTTACTCGATTCCCAGTGGCTACACCTTC.

This chain uses TRBV7-9 with TRBJ1-3; no definite D call. This CDR3 comprises 15 residues. In germline, CDR1 is SEHNR, CDR2 FQNEAQ (reference sequence). The V end lost 0 bases, the J end lost 2 bases, and 8 bases lay between the germline ends. In DNA, the CDR3 is TGTGCCAGCAGCTTAGCAAGTGGCCCTGGAAACACCATATATTTT. Protein: CASSLASGPGNTIYF. Drawing the rest from reference TRBV7-9 and TRBJ1-3, the complete variable domain is DTGVSQNPRHKITKRGQNVTFRCDPISEHNRLYWYRQTLGQGPEFLTYFQNEAQLEKSRLLSDRFSAERPKGSFSTLEIQRTEQGDSAMYLCASSLASGPGNTIYFGEGSWLTVV.

The rearrangement uses TRBV5-1 and TRBJ2-2, with D unresolved. Germline loops: CDR1 SGHRS, CDR2 YFSETQ. Trimming pared 7 bases from V and 0 bases from J, leaving 10 bases between. The CDR3 totals 14 residues. The CDR3 nucleotides read TGCGCCAGCCGCCGGACGACGAACACCGGGGAGCTGTTTTTT. Its translation is CASRRTTNTGELFF.

The rearrangement uses TRBV25-1 and TRBJ1-3; no definite D call. The CDR3 has 14 amino acids. CDR1 is MGHDK, CDR2 SYGVNS, per germline. Trimming shortened V by 6 bases and J by 0 bases, and 9 bases separated the two germline ends. CDR3 in amino acids: CASSPLTSGNTIYF. The CDR3 nucleotides are TGTGCCAGCAGCCCTCTAACCTCTGGAAACACCATATATTTT.

V and J are TRBV5-1 and TRBJ2-7; D gene uncertain. Between the trimmed V and J ends, which lost 3 bases and 5 bases, there was a span of 9 bases. Germline V gene lookup returns CDR1 SGHRS and CDR2 YFSETQ. This CDR3 is 12 amino acids long. CDR3 protein: CASSSSVHEQYF. Here the CDR3 DNA reads TGCGCCAGCAGCTCCAGCGTCCACGAGCAGTACTTC.

The V and J genes are TRBV6-1 and TRBJ1-1; 8 nucleotides agree with TRBD1. The length of the CDR3 is 14 residues. The J segment lost 2 bases and the V segment lost 4 bases, leaving 3 bases of the junction unmatched. In germline, CDR1 is MNHNS, CDR2 SASEGT. As DNA, the CDR3 is TGTGCCAGCAGTGTCGACAGGGGAAACACTGAAGCTTTCTTT. This sequence encodes CASSVDRGNTEAFF.

In its sample, this clone was seen a few times. This chain joins TRBV19 and TRBJ1-3; D is uncertain. Germline V gene sequence: CDR1 LNHDA, CDR2 SQIVND (reference sequence). This CDR3 comprises 12 residues. V was trimmed by 7 bases and J by 2 bases, leaving 6 bases between them. In DNA, the CDR3 is TGTGCCAGTACATCAGCTGGAAACACCATATATTTT. This encodes CASTSAGNTIYF.

This clone was seen once. V gene TRBV7-9 combines with J gene TRBJ2-7; a weak D match, TRBD2 (6 bases). Germline CDR1 and CDR2: SEHNR and FQNEAQ (reference sequence). This CDR3 contains 19 residues. Trimming left V 1 base short and J 5 bases short, with 27 bases between. This CDR3 is CASSLGTGVGVIRWDEQYF. CDR3 nucleotides: TGTGCCAGCAGCTTAGGTACGGGGGTGGGGGTGATCCGGTGGGACGAGCAGTACTTC. The complete variable domain, with remaining parts taken from reference TRBV7-9 and TRBJ2-7, reads DTGVSQNPRHKITKRGQNVTFRCDPISEHNRLYWYRQTLGQGPEFLTYFQNEAQLEKSRLLSDRFSAERPKGSFSTLEIQRTEQGDSAMYLCASSLGTGVGVIRWDEQYFGPGTRLTVT.

In its sample, this clone was seen once. This chain uses TRBV6-6 with TRBJ2-7, with a possible D match to TRBD1 (6 bases). Germline V gives CDR1 MNHNY, CDR2 SVGAGI (reference sequence). This CDR3 is built from 13 residues. V lost 6 bases and J 2 bases, leaving 11 bases between the germline ends. CDR3 residues: CASSSGQTYEQYF. CDR3 DNA sequence: TGTGCCAGCAGCTCAGGACAGACCTACGAGCAGTACTTC.

The chain combines TRBV11-2 with TRBJ2-5, with D perhaps being TRBD1 or TRBD2 (5 bases each). The CDR3 extends over 13 amino acids. V lost 5 bases and J 3 bases, leaving 10 bases between the germline ends. Germline loops: CDR1 SGHAT, CDR2 FQNNGV. CDR3 protein: CASSRGPKETQYF. For the CDR3, the DNA is TGTGCCAGCAGCCGGGGCCCAAAAGAGACCCAGTACTTC.

The chain carries TRBV5-4 and TRBJ2-7; a weak D match, TRBD2 (6 bases). Germline V gene sequence: CDR1 SGHNT, CDR2 YYREEE (reference sequence). V was trimmed by 1 base and J by 6 bases, leaving 20 bases between them. This CDR3 comprises 16 residues. The CDR3 DNA is TGTGCCAGCAGCTTGCCTTCCGGGACTCGGGGCGGCGAGCAGTACTTC. Amino acid sequence: CASSLPSGTRGGEQYF.

V is TRBV29-1 and J is TRBJ2-7; perhaps TRBD2 as D (5 bases). The CDR3 contains 15 residues. The germline CDR1 and CDR2 sequences are SQVTM and ANQGSEA. The ends were cut back, 4 bases at V and 4 bases at J, with 20 bases in the middle. The CDR3 loop reads CSVGEGPYLWYEQYF. CDR3 nucleotides: TGCAGCGTTGGTGAGGGTCCCTACCTTTGGTACGAGCAGTACTTC.

The V gene is TRBV5-1, the J gene TRBJ2-5, with TRBD1 matching 9 bases. Trimming removed 3 bases from V and 1 base from J; junction bases left unmatched: 7. Per germline, CDR1 SGHRS and CDR2 YFSETQ. The CDR3 loop spans 16 amino acids. CDR3 residues: CASSSTGQGIQETQYF. CDR3 DNA: TGCGCCAGCAGCTCCACGGGACAGGGAATCCAAGAGACCCAGTACTTC.

This clone was seen more than once but under ten times. The chain is built from TRBV10-3 and TRBJ2-5; TRBD1 or TRBD2 may be the D gene (5 bases each). The V end was cut by 0 bases, the J end by 5 bases, with 10 bases between. The CDR3 sequence is 14 residues long. Germline CDR1 is ENHRY and CDR2 is SYGVKD. The CDR3 reads CAISESGGVETQYF. In DNA, the CDR3 is TGTGCCATCAGTGAGTCTGGGGGAGTGGAGACCCAGTACTTC.

In its sample, this clone was seen once. The chain has TRBV29-1 and TRBJ1-3; D is undetermined. The CDR3 extends over 12 amino acids. Germline assignment: CDR1 SQVTM and CDR2 ANQGSEA. Deletions cut 2 bases from V and 7 bases from J, with 9 bases between. The CDR3 DNA reads TGCAGCGTTGAATTGTCCTGGAACACCATATATTTT. Its protein product is CSVELSWNTIYF.

The chain carries TRBV28 and TRBJ2-7; no reliable D call. This CDR3 spans 15 amino acids. Germline CDR1 is MDHEN and CDR2 is SYDVKM. V lost 2 bases and J 0 bases, leaving 11 bases between the germline ends. CDR3 sequence reads: CASSLPGQSSYEQYF. Here the CDR3 DNA reads TGTGCCAGCAGTTTACCCGGCCAGAGCTCCTACGAGCAGTACTTC.

DNA of the CDR3: TGTGCCAGCAGTCACAGGAACACCGGGGAGCTGTTTTTT. This codes for CASSHRNTGELFF. V is TRBV28 and J is TRBJ2-2, with no clear D. Per the germline V gene, CDR1 is MDHEN and CDR2 is SYDVKM. Trimming took 5 bases from V and 1 from J, leaving 5 bases between them. There are 13 residues in the CDR3.

The chain couples TRBV15 to TRBJ1-4; the D gene is possibly TRBD1 (6 bases). This CDR3 contains 17 residues. The V end lost 4 bases, the J end lost 2 bases, and 17 bases lay between the germline ends. Germline V gives CDR1 LNHNV, CDR2 YYDKDF (reference sequence). This CDR3 is CATSTRQAPATNEKLFF. The CDR3 DNA reads TGTGCCACCAGCACAAGACAGGCACCGGCGACTAATGAAAAACTGTTTTTT. The variable domain in full, completed from reference TRBV15 and TRBJ1-4, reads DAMVIQNPRYQVTQFGKPVTLSCSQTLNHNVMYWYQQKSSQAPKLLFHYYDKDFNNEADTPDNFQSRRPNTSFCFLDIRSPGLGDTAMYLCATSTRQAPATNEKLFFGSGTQLSVL.

The chain recombines TRBV4-2 with TRBJ2-7; possibly TRBD2 for D (7 bases). The CDR3 length is 19 residues. Germline loops: CDR1 LGHNA, CDR2 YNFKEQ. Deletions cut 2 bases from V and 3 bases from J, with 26 bases between. As DNA, the CDR3 is TGTGCCAGCAGCCAAAGTGGGGGAGGGCACCCCAGGGGCCGCTACGAGCAGTACTTC. As protein: CASSQSGGGHPRGRYEQYF.

The CDR3 nucleotides are TGTGCCAGCAGGTTGACAGACTACGAGCAGTACTTC. It encodes CASRLTDYEQYF. The chain has TRBV6-1 and TRBJ2-7; D is perhaps TRBD1 (5 bases). Trimming took off 6 bases at V and 3 bases at J, with 9 bases between the two ends. This CDR3 is built from 12 residues. Germline V gene lookup returns CDR1 MNHNS and CDR2 SASEGT.

The chain carries TRBV2 and TRBJ2-7, with D possibly matching TRBD1 (5 bases). Germline-derived CDR1 and CDR2 are SNHLY and FYNNEI. V was trimmed by 3 bases and J by 2 bases, leaving 11 bases between them. The CDR3 has 14 amino acids. CDR3 loop: CASSDWTRAYEQYF. In DNA, the CDR3 is TGTGCCAGCAGTGATTGGACACGAGCCTACGAGCAGTACTTC.